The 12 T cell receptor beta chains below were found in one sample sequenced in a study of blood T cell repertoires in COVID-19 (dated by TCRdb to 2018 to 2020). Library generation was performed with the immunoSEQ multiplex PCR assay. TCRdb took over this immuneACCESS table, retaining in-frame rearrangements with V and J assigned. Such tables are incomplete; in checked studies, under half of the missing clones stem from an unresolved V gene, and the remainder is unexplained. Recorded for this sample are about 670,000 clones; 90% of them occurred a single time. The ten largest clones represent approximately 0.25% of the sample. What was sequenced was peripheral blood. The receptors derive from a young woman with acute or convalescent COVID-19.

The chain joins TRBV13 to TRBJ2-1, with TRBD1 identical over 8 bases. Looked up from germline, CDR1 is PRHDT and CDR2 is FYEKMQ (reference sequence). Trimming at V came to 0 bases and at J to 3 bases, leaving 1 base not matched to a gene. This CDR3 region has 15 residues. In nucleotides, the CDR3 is TGTGCCAGCAGCTTAGGCGGGACAGGCTACAATGAGCAGTTCTTC. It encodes CASSLGGTGYNEQFF.

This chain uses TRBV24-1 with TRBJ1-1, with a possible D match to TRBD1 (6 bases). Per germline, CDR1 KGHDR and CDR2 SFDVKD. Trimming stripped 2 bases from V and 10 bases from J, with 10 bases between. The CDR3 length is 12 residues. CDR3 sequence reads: CATSDSGERAFF. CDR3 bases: TGTGCCACCAGTGATTCAGGGGAGAGAGCTTTCTTT.

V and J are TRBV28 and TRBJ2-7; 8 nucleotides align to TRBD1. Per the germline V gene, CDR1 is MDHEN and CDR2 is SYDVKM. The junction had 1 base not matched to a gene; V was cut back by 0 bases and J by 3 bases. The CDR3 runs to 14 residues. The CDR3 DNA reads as TGTGCCAGCAGTTTATGGGACAGGGTCTACGAGCAGTACTTC. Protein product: CASSLWDRVYEQYF.

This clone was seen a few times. Written as DNA, the CDR3 is TGTGCCTGGAGTGGGACAGGGGTTTTGAGCTCCTATAATTCACCCCTCCACTTT. Encoded protein: CAWSGTGVLSSYNSPLHF. The genes are TRBV30 and TRBJ1-6; the match to TRBD1 covers 9 bases. There are 18 residues in the CDR3. The germline V gene has CDR1 GTSNPN and CDR2 SVGIG (reference sequence). The V segment lost 1 base and the J segment 0 bases; nucleotides outside the gene matches: 7.

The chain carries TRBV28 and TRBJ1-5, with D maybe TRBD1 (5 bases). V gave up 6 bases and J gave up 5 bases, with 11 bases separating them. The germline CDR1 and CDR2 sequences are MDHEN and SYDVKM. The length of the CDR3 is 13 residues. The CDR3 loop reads CASSRQNDQPQHF. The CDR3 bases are TGTGCCAGCAGCCGACAGAACGATCAGCCCCAGCATTTT.

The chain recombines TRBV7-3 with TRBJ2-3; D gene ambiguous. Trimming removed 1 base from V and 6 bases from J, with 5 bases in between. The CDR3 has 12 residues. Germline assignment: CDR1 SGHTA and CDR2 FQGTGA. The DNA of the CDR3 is TGTGCCAGCAGCTTAAATCGGGATACGCAGTATTTT. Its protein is CASSLNRDTQYF.

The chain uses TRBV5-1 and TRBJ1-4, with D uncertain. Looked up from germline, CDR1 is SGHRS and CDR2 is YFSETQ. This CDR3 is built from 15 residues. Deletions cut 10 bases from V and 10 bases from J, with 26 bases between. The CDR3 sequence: CAAVSGDLPGGKLFF. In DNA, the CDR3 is TGCGCCGCAGTCTCCGGTGACCTTCCCGGAGGAAAACTGTTTTTT. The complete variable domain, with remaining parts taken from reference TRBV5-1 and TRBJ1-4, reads KAGVTQTPRYLIKTRGQQVTLSCSPISGHRSVSWYQQTPGQGLQFLFEYFSETQRNKGNFPGRFSGRQFSNSRSEMNVSTLELGDSALYLCAAVSGDLPGGKLFFGSGTQLSVL.

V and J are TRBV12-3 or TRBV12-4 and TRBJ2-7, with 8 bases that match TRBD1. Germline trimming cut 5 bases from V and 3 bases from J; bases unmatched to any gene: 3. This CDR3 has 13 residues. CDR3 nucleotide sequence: TGTGCCAGCAGTCAGGGGGCAGGCTACGAGCAGTACTTC. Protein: CASSQGAGYEQYF.

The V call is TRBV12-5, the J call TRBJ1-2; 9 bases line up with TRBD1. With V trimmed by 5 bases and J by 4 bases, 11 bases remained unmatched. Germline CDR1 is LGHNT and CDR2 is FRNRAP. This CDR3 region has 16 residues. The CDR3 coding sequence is TGTGCTAGTGGTCTTAACAGGGGGCGATTTCTCTATGGCTACACCTTC. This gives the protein CASGLNRGRFLYGYTF.

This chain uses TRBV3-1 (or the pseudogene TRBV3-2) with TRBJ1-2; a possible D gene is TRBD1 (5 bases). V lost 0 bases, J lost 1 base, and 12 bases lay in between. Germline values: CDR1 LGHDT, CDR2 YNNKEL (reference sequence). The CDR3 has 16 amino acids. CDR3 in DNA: TGTGCCAGCAGCCAAGAGCAGGGAAGGATTAACTATGGCTACACCTTC. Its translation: CASSQEQGRINYGYTF.

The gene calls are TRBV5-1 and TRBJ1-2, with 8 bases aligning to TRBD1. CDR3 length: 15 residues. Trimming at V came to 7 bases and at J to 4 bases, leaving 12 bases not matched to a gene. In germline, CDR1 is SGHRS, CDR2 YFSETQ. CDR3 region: CASGPGQDLAYGYTF. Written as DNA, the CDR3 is TGCGCCAGCGGACCGGGACAGGATTTGGCCTATGGCTACACCTTC.

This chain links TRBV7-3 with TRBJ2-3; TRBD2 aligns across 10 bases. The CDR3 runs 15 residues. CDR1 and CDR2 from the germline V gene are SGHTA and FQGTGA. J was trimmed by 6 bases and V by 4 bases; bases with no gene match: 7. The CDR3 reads CASSSLAGVMDTQYF. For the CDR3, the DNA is TGTGCCAGCAGCTCTCTAGCGGGGGTAATGGATACGCAGTATTTT.